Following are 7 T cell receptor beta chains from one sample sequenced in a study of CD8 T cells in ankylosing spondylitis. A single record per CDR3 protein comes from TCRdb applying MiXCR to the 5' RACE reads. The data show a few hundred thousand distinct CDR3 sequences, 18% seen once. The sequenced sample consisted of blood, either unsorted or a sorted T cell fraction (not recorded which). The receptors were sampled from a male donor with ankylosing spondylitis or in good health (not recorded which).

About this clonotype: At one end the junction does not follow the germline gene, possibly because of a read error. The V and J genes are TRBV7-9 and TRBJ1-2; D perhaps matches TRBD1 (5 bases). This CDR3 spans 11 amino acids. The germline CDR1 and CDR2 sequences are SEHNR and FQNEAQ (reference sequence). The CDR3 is CASSLDSDTLF. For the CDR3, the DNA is TGTGCCAGCAGCTTAGATTCGGACACGCTTTTC.

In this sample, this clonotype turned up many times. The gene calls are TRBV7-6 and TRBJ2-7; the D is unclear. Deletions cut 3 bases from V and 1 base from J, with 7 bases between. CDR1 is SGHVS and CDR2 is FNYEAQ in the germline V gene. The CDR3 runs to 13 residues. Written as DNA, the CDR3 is TGTGCCAGCAGCTTGAGCCTGTCCTACGAGCAGTACTTC. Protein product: CASSLSLSYEQYF.

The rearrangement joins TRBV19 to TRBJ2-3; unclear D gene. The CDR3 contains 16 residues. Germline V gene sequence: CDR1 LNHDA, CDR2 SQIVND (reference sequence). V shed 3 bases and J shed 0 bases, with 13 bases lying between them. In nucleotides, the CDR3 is TGTGCCAGTAGTATTTTCGCGCGAGCTAGCACAGATACGCAGTATTTT. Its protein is CASSIFARASTDTQYF. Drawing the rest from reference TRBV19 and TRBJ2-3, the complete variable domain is DGGITQSPKYLFRKEGQNVTLSCEQNLNHDAMYWYRQDPGQGLRLIYYSQIVNDFQKGDIAEGYSVSREKKESFPLTVTSAQKNPTAFYLCASSIFARASTDTQYFGPGTRLTVL.

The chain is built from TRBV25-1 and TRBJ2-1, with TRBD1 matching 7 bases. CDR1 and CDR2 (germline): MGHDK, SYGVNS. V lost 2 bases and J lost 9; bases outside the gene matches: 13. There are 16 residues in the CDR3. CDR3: CASSEPEIDRDSEQFF. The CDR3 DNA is TGTGCCAGCAGTGAACCCGAGATCGACAGGGATAGTGAGCAGTTCTTC.

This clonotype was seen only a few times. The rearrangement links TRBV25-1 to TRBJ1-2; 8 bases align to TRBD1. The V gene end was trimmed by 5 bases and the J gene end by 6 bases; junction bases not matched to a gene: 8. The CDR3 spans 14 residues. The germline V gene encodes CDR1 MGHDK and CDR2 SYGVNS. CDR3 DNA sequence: TGTGCCAGCAGTACTCCGGACAGGGACGATGGCTACACCTTC. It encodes CASSTPDRDDGYTF.

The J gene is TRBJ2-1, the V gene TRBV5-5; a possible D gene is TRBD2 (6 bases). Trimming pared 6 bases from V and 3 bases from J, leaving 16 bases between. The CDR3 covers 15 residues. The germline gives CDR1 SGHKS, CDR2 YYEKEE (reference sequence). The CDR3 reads CASTPAGTYYNEQFF. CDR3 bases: TGTGCCAGCACCCCAGCCGGGACTTACTACAATGAGCAGTTCTTC.

CDR3 in DNA: TGTGCCAGCAGCATAGGGAAAGGCCTAGCGGGAACCAGGACCAAGGAGACCCAGTACTTC. Translating gives CASSIGKGLAGTRTKETQYF. The chain links TRBV11-1 to TRBJ2-5; 9 bases map to TRBD2. CDR3 length: 20 residues. The V gene's germline CDR1 is SGHAT and CDR2 FQDESV (reference sequence). V was clipped by 5 bases and J by 5 bases; unmatched bases: 24.